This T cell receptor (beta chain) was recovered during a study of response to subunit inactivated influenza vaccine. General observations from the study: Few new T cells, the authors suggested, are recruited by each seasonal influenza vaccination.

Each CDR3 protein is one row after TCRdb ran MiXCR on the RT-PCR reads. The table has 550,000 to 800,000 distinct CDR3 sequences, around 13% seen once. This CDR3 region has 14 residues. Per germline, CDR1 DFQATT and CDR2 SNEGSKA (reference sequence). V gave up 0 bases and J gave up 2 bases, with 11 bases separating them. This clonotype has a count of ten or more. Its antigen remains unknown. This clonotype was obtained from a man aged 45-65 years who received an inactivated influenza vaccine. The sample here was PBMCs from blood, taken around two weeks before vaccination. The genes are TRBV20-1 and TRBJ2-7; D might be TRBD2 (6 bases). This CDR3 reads CSARESGRTYEQYF. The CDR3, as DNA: TGCAGTGCTAGAGAGAGCGGGCGGACCTACGAGCAGTACTTC.